The rows below give T cell receptor beta chains drawn from one sample of a study of T cell responses to AZD1222 COVID-19 vaccine. Only in-frame clones appear in the TCRdb table, and some are missing; sequencing was by immunoSEQ multiplex PCR. Among approximately 100,000 clones, 85% were seen once, and the ten largest hold 4.5%. The sequencing here drew on peripheral blood, taken 28 days after the second AZD1222 dose. The source is an adult who received the AZD1222 COVID-19 vaccine. The CDR3 runs from the conserved cysteine through the conserved F or W. Each record gives: clone size, J gene, V gene, D gene, CDR3 DNA, CDR3 protein. A D gene is named only where the DNA matches it firmly. A clone size is listed for some rows: how often the clone was seen (once, few, many), or a class if it is expanded.

clone size: .; J gene: TRBJ2-7; V gene: TRBV7-2; D gene: .; CDR3 DNA: TGTGCCAGCAGCTTTACCTACGAGCAGTACTTC; CDR3 protein: CASSFTYEQYF
clone size: .; J gene: TRBJ2-1; V gene: TRBV3-1/TRBV3-2; D gene: TRBD2; CDR3 DNA: TGTGCCAGCAGCCACGGACTAGTCGAGCAGTTCTTC; CDR3 protein: CASSHGLVEQFF
clone size: once; J gene: TRBJ2-7; V gene: TRBV23-1; D gene: .; CDR3 DNA: TGCGCCAGCAGTCAGCGGGGCGGCGAGCAGTACTTC; CDR3 protein: CASSQRGGEQYF
clone size: .; J gene: TRBJ1-4; V gene: TRBV28; D gene: TRBD1; CDR3 DNA: TGTGCCAGCAGCACCCCGGGACAGAGGAAAAAACTGTTTTTT; CDR3 protein: CASSTPGQRKKLFF
clone size: .; J gene: TRBJ2-3; V gene: TRBV28; D gene: TRBD2; CDR3 DNA: TGTGCCAGCAGTTTTCTAGCGGGATCGATAGATACGCAGTATTTT; CDR3 protein: CASSFLAGSIDTQYF
clone size: .; J gene: TRBJ2-7; V gene: TRBV19; D gene: .; CDR3 DNA: TGTGCCAGTAGTAACCGGGGTCCCTACGAGCAGTACTTC; CDR3 protein: CASSNRGPYEQYF
clone size: .; J gene: TRBJ1-2; V gene: TRBV3-1/TRBV3-2; D gene: .; CDR3 DNA: TGTGCCAGCAGCCAAGACAGGGCGAATGGCTACACCTTC; CDR3 protein: CASSQDRANGYTF
clone size: .; J gene: TRBJ2-2; V gene: TRBV11-3; D gene: .; CDR3 DNA: TGTGCCAGCAGCTTAGCAGTTGCGGGTGCCAACACCGGGGAGCTGTTTTTT; CDR3 protein: CASSLAVAGANTGELFF
clone size: few; J gene: TRBJ1-5; V gene: TRBV6-5; D gene: .; CDR3 DNA: TGTGCCAGCAGTTACTCGGACAGAGGCAATCAGCCCCAGCATTTT; CDR3 protein: CASSYSDRGNQPQHF
clone size: once; J gene: TRBJ2-1; V gene: TRBV12-3/TRBV12-4; D gene: .; CDR3 DNA: TGTGCCAGCAGCCTAACCGGGGGCCAGAGGCAGTTCTTC; CDR3 protein: CASSLTGGQRQFF
clone size: .; J gene: TRBJ2-7; V gene: TRBV7-9; D gene: .; CDR3 DNA: TGTGCCAGCAGACCCGGGAGAAGCTCCTACGAGCAGTACTTC; CDR3 protein: CASRPGRSSYEQYF
clone size: .; J gene: TRBJ2-5; V gene: TRBV18; D gene: .; CDR3 DNA: TGTGCCAGCTCAAGGCTTTCCGGGACTCCCCAAGAGACCCAGTACTTC; CDR3 protein: CASSRLSGTPQETQYF
clone size: .; J gene: TRBJ2-1; V gene: TRBV5-1; D gene: .; CDR3 DNA: TGCGCCAGCAGCAACGGAGACAGCGACTACAATGAGCAGTTCTTC; CDR3 protein: CASSNGDSDYNEQFF
clone size: .; J gene: TRBJ2-1; V gene: TRBV6-2/TRBV6-3; D gene: .; CDR3 DNA: TGTGCCAGCGGCCAGGATGAGCAGTTCTTC; CDR3 protein: CASGQDEQFF
clone size: .; J gene: TRBJ1-1; V gene: TRBV11-2; D gene: .; CDR3 DNA: TGTGCCAGCAGCTTACTCGTGAACACTGAAGCTTTCTTT; CDR3 protein: CASSLLVNTEAFF
clone size: .; J gene: TRBJ1-5; V gene: TRBV6-1; D gene: .; CDR3 DNA: TGTGCCAGCAGTGAGTACACGTTAAGTGGATATCAGCCCCAGCATTTT; CDR3 protein: CASSEYTLSGYQPQHF
clone size: .; J gene: TRBJ2-1; V gene: TRBV2; D gene: TRBD2; CDR3 DNA: TGTGCCAGCAGTGCGATACTAGCGGGGGGCAAGTTCTTC; CDR3 protein: CASSAILAGGKFF
clone size: .; J gene: TRBJ2-5; V gene: TRBV9; D gene: TRBD1; CDR3 DNA: TGTGCCAGCGGACAGGGGGCCAACTTGGAGGTGGAGACCCAGTACTTC; CDR3 protein: CASGQGANLEVETQYF
clone size: .; J gene: TRBJ2-7; V gene: TRBV7-9; D gene: TRBD2; CDR3 DNA: TGTGCCAGCAGCTATCCGGGACTAGGGCGAAACGAGCAGTACTTC; CDR3 protein: CASSYPGLGRNEQYF
clone size: .; J gene: TRBJ2-1; V gene: TRBV14; D gene: TRBD2; CDR3 DNA: TGTGCCAGCAGCCAAGTCCCCTTAGCGGGCCACTCCTACAATGAGCAGTTCTTC; CDR3 protein: CASSQVPLAGHSYNEQFF
clone size: .; J gene: TRBJ1-2; V gene: TRBV20-1; D gene: .; CDR3 DNA: TGCAGTGCCGAGGGGGGCTATGGCTACACCTTC; CDR3 protein: CSAEGGYGYTF
clone size: .; J gene: TRBJ2-3; V gene: TRBV2; D gene: TRBD2; CDR3 DNA: TGTGCCAGCAGTGAAAGTCTAGCGGGGGGGCTTACGCAGTATTTT; CDR3 protein: CASSESLAGGLTQYF
clone size: .; J gene: TRBJ2-7; V gene: TRBV28; D gene: .; CDR3 DNA: TGTGCCAGCAGTTTCCCTAGCCTGATCTCCGAGCAGTACTTC; CDR3 protein: CASSFPSLISEQYF
clone size: .; J gene: TRBJ1-2; V gene: TRBV4-1; D gene: .; CDR3 DNA: TGCGCCAGCAGCCAAGTCCGGGGGGCGGAAGGCTACACCTTC; CDR3 protein: CASSQVRGAEGYTF
clone size: few; J gene: TRBJ1-1; V gene: TRBV9; D gene: TRBD1; CDR3 DNA: TGTGCCAGCAGCGAACAGGGGGTATTGGGCACTGAAGCTTTCTTT; CDR3 protein: CASSEQGVLGTEAFF
clone size: .; J gene: TRBJ1-6; V gene: TRBV11-2; D gene: TRBD1; CDR3 DNA: TGTGCCAGCAGCTCCGGACAGGCCTTTTTTAATTCACCCCTCCACTTT; CDR3 protein: CASSSGQAFFNSPLHF
clone size: .; J gene: TRBJ2-7; V gene: TRBV5-1; D gene: .; CDR3 DNA: TGCGCCAGCCAGGAGGTAGGGGCCTCGTACGAGCAGTACTTC; CDR3 protein: CASQEVGASYEQYF
clone size: .; J gene: TRBJ2-5; V gene: TRBV25-1; D gene: TRBD1; CDR3 DNA: TGTGCCAGCAGTGACGTCTTAGGTCCGAGACAGGGGCGGGAGACCCAGTACTTC; CDR3 protein: CASSDVLGPRQGRETQYF
clone size: .; J gene: TRBJ1-1; V gene: TRBV3-1/TRBV3-2; D gene: .; CDR3 DNA: TGTGCCAGCATTAGTAGGTCCGCGAACACTGAAGCTTTCTTT; CDR3 protein: CASISRSANTEAFF
clone size: .; J gene: TRBJ2-2; V gene: TRBV5-1; D gene: .; CDR3 DNA: TGCGCCAGCAGCCCGACAGGGAGGGACACCGGGGAGCTGTTTTTT; CDR3 protein: CASSPTGRDTGELFF
clone size: .; J gene: TRBJ1-5; V gene: TRBV19; D gene: TRBD1; CDR3 DNA: TGTGCCAGTAGTATTATCCCTCGACAGGGGGCTAATCAGCCCCAGCATTTT; CDR3 protein: CASSIIPRQGANQPQHF
clone size: .; J gene: TRBJ2-6; V gene: TRBV7-2; D gene: .; CDR3 DNA: TGTGCCAGCAGCTTCCGACAGGCGCACTCTGGGGCCAACGTCCTGACTTTC; CDR3 protein: CASSFRQAHSGANVLTF
clone size: .; J gene: TRBJ1-5; V gene: TRBV2; D gene: .; CDR3 DNA: TGTGCCATGGCAAGAGATAGCAATCAGCCCCAGCATTTT; CDR3 protein: CAMARDSNQPQHF
clone size: .; J gene: TRBJ2-1; V gene: TRBV5-4; D gene: TRBD1; CDR3 DNA: TGTGCCAGCAGCTTGTTGGGGACAGGGATGTTCTTC; CDR3 protein: CASSLLGTGMFF
clone size: .; J gene: TRBJ1-1; V gene: TRBV5-1; D gene: .; CDR3 DNA: TGCGCCAGCAGCCAGGGTGCAGAGGACACTGAAGCTTTCTTT; CDR3 protein: CASSQGAEDTEAFF
clone size: once; J gene: TRBJ2-7; V gene: TRBV28; D gene: .; CDR3 DNA: TGTGCCAGCAGTTCGTTAGGACAGGGAGGGGTCTCCTACGAGCAGTACTTC; CDR3 protein: CASSSLGQGGVSYEQYF
clone size: .; J gene: TRBJ2-1; V gene: TRBV5-8; D gene: .; CDR3 DNA: TGTGCCAGCAGCAGGACAGTCAAGCAAGATGAGCAGTTCTTC; CDR3 protein: CASSRTVKQDEQFF
clone size: .; J gene: TRBJ2-5; V gene: TRBV25-1; D gene: TRBD2; CDR3 DNA: TGTGCCAGCAGTGAGCACCGGGGAGGGATCGAGACCCAGTACTTC; CDR3 protein: CASSEHRGGIETQYF
clone size: few; J gene: TRBJ1-2; V gene: TRBV6-5; D gene: .; CDR3 DNA: TGTGCCAGCAGTTTCCGTGCCTCGGGGGATTATGGCTACACCTTC; CDR3 protein: CASSFRASGDYGYTF
clone size: .; J gene: TRBJ2-3; V gene: TRBV5-1; D gene: .; CDR3 DNA: TGCGCCAGCAGCATCGGGGCCCCAGGGGATACGCAGTATTTT; CDR3 protein: CASSIGAPGDTQYF